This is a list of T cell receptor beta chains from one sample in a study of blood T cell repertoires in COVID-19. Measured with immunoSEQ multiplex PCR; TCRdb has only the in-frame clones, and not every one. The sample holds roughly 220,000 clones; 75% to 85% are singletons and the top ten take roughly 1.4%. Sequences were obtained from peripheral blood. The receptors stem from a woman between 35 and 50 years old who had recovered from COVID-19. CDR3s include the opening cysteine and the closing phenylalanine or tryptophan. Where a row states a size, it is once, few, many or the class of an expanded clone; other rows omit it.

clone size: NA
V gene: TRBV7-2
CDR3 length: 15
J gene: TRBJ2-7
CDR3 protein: CASSASGGDNYEQYF

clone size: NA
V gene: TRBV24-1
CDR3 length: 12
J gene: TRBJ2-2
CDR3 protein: CATSALPGELFF

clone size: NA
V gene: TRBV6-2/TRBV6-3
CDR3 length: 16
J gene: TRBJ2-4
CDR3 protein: CASSYSLGQGVAIQYF

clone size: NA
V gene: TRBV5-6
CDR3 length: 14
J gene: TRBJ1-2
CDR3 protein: CASSLGTGPYGYTF

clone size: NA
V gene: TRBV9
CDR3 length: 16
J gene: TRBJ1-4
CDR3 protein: CASSSRKTGLTEKLFF

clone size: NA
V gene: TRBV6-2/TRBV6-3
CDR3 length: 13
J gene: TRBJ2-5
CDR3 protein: CASSRLSQETQYF

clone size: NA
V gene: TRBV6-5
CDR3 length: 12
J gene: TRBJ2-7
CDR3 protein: CASSGTEYEQYF

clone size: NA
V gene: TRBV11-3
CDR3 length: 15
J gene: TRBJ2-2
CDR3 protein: CASSLDKQGAGELFF

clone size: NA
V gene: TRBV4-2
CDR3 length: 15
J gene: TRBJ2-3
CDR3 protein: CASSQDLVVTDTQYF

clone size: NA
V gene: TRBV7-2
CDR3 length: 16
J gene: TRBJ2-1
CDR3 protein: CASSASLGLANNEQFF

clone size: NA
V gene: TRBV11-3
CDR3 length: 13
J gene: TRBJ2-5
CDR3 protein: CASGRQGRETQYF

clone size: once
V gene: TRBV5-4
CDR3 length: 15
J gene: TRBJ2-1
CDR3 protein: CASTLEGLASNEQFF

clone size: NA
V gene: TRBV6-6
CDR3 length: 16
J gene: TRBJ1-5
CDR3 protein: CASSIGTGVSNQPQHF

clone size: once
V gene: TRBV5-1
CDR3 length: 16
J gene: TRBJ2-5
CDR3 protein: CASSLGGLAVQETQYF